The source of this T cell receptor beta chain is a study of post-analysis software for immune sequencing data. At the level of the study: Clinical courses comprised relapsing-remitting, secondary progressive and progressive-relapsing multiple sclerosis.

Prepared TCR beta cDNA libraries contained unique molecular identifiers. The T cell input of about 0.95 to 11 million gave a few hundred thousand cDNA molecules. From the PCR reads, TCRdb called clonotypes with MiXCR, one entry per CDR3 protein. The sample yields 750,000 to 900,000 distinct CDR3 sequences, about 45% seen once. In this sample, this clonotype turned up a few times. The antigen is undetermined. Findings and caveats of the study: Higher frequency in patients than in controls was seen for roughly five TRBV segments, with TRBV5-6, TRBV5-1 and TRBV20-1 among them. Strong co-clustering by F measure was evident for samples that had been prepared in the same batch. Diversity measured as normalized Chao1 was significantly lower in multiple sclerosis patients than in controls.

The CDR3 totals 15 residues. Germline CDR1 is LGHDT and CDR2 is YNNKEL (reference sequence). Trimming took 4 bases from V and 5 from J, leaving 15 bases between them. The J gene is TRBJ1-5, the V gene TRBV3-1; D is perhaps TRBD1 (6 bases). The source of this sequence is a girl aged 5-17 years with multiple sclerosis. Sequencing was done on a sample of blood. In nucleotides, the CDR3 is TGTGCCAGCAGCCCAGGGGCGGGGCGTGATCAGCCCCAGCATTTT. This codes for CASSPGAGRDQPQHF.